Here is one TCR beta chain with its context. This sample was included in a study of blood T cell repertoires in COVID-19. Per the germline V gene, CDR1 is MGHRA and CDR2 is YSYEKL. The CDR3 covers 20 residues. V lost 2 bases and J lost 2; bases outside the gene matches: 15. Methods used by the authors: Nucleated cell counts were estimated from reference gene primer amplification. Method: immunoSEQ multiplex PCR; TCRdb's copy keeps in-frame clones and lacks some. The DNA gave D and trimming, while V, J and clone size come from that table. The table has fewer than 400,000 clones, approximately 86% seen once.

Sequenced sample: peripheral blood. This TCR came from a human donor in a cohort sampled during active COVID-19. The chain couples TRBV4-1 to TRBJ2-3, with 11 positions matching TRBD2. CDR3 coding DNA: TGCGCCAGCAGCCAAAGAATAGCGGGGGGGCCTACTATGAACACAGATACGCAGTATTTT. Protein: CASSQRIAGGPTMNTDTQYF.